The clone carrying this TCR beta chain was observed at least ten times. Antigen unknown. These data are taken from a study of T cell repertoires in cytomegalovirus infection. TCRdb fed the reads into MiXCR, producing one record per CDR3 protein. This table holds 43,000 or so distinct CDR3 sequences, about 19% found once. The sample was CD8+ T cells from cultured PBMCs, taken from culture after CMV antigen stimulation. This sequence was found in a human donor in good health (CMV status not recorded). Some clones in this sample may be carry-over from other donors' samples.

CDR3 bases: TGTGCCAGCAGCCAAAGGGGGTATAGCAATCAGCCCCAGCATTTT. It translates to CASSQRGYSNQPQHF. The chain links TRBV6-5 to TRBJ1-5; the D gene is possibly TRBD1 (6 bases). Trimming cost V 6 bases and J 0 bases, with 12 bases left between them. CDR3 length: 15 residues. Germline V gives CDR1 MNHEY, CDR2 SVGAGI.